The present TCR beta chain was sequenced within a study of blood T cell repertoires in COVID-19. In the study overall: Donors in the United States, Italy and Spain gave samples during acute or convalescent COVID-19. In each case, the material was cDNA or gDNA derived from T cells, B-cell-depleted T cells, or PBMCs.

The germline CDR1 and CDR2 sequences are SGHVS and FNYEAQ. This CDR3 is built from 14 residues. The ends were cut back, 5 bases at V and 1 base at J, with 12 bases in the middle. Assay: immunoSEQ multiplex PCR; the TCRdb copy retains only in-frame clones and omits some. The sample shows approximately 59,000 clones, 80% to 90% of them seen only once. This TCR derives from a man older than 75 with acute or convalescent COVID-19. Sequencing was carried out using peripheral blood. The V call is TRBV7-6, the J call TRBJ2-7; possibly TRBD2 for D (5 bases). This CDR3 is CASSPRTASYEQYF. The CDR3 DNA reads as TGTGCCAGCAGCCCCCGGACTGCATCCTACGAGCAGTACTTC.